The clone carrying this TCR beta chain has just a few counts. The antigen remains unidentified. Per the germline V gene, CDR1 is SGHAT and CDR2 is FQNNGV. CDR3 length equals 20 residues. J lost 0 bases, V lost 0 bases, and 11 bases had no gene match. This specimen belongs to a study of human T cells and chemical hapten exposure. Noted time point: healthy volunteer bleed at 6 weeks. Whole blood that had not been fractionated was the source of extracted total RNA. Points from the study as a whole: There was no change with DPC sensitization in TCRs above 1 in 1000 frequency.

Individual cDNA molecules in this library carried unique molecular identifiers. Authors' data handling: Counting gave a median of roughly 97,000 TCRs per sample, with values ranging from roughly 23,224 to 700,000. Via MiXCR, TCRdb re-called the RACE reads, giving one row per CDR3 protein. The V and J calls reflect TCRdb's pipeline rather than the authors' work. The table includes some 78,000 distinct CDR3 sequences, 7% to 9% detected once. The sample comprised whole blood. The clonotype comes from a male donor in good health. Some clones in this sample may be carry-over from other donors' samples. The chain joins TRBV11-2 to TRBJ2-4, with 10 bases fitting TRBD1. In DNA form, the CDR3 reads TGTGCCAGCAGCTTAGATCGACAGGGGGCCCGGCGGCTAGCCAAAAACATTCAGTACTTC. This translates into CASSLDRQGARRLAKNIQYF.